This T cell receptor beta chain was recovered during a study of blood T cell repertoires in COVID-19. Trimming left V 4 bases short and J 10 bases short, with 9 bases between. This CDR3 has 11 amino acids. Germline V gives CDR1 MNHEY, CDR2 SMNVEV (reference sequence). Some clones are missing from TCRdb's copy, which holds only in-frame ones; the method was immunoSEQ multiplex PCR. Among 9,500 to 15,000 clones listed, around 70% were seen once. Sequenced material: peripheral blood. This rearrangement joins TRBV27 to TRBJ2-3, with D possibly TRBD2 on 5 matching bases. The clonotype originates from a man in his sixties with COVID-19, enrolled during active disease. The CDR3 loop reads CASSSPGAQYF. As DNA, the CDR3 is TGTGCCAGCAGTTCCCCCGGGGCGCAGTATTTT.